A selection of T cell receptor beta chains follows, all from one sample in a study of blood T cells in healthy people across ages. From the 5' RACE reads, TCRdb called clonotypes with MiXCR, one entry per CDR3 protein. Of roughly 1,800,000 distinct CDR3 sequences listed, 49% are singletons. The sequenced sample was blood. Source of these receptors: a woman aged 40-49 years in good health. Both conserved end residues are part of each CDR3. A D gene is named only where the DNA matches it firmly. Clone size is stated in some rows and not others, as once, few, many or a class when expanded.

>TRBJ1-5|TRBV6-6|NA|NA
CASSSQGRGNQPQHF
TGTGCCAGCAGTTCTCAGGGTCGGGGCAATCAGCCCCAGCATTTT
>TRBJ2-1|TRBV4-1|NA|NA
CASSPLPMTYNEQFF
TGCGCCAGCAGCCCCCTTCCGATGACCTACAATGAGCAGTTCTTC
>TRBJ2-1|TRBV7-9|TRBD2|few
CASSLGGLAGAYNEQFF
TGTGCCAGCAGCTTAGGAGGACTAGCGGGGGCGTACAATGAGCAGTTCTTC
>TRBJ2-7|TRBV28|NA|NA
CASSQPGGGHEQYF
TGTGCCAGCAGTCAACCGGGGGGCGGTCACGAGCAGTACTTC
>TRBJ2-7|TRBV20-1|NA|NA
CSASIPGILNEQYF
TGCAGTGCTAGTATTCCGGGGATACTAAACGAGCAGTACTTC
>TRBJ2-2|TRBV4-1|TRBD1|NA
CASSRQGRGTGELFF
TGCGCCAGCAGCCGACAGGGGCGAGGCACCGGGGAGCTGTTTTTT
>TRBJ1-1|TRBV13|NA|NA
CASSPATGGVTEAFF
TGTGCCAGCAGCCCAGCGACAGGTGGGGTCACTGAAGCTTTCTTT
>TRBJ2-3|TRBV20-1|NA|once
CSAEDSLDRDTQYF
TGCAGTGCTGAGGACTCCCTGGATAGAGATACGCAGTATTTT
>TRBJ2-7|TRBV12-3/TRBV12-4|NA|NA
CASSFGTVNEQYF
TGTGCCAGCAGTTTTGGGACGGTCAATGAGCAGTACTTC
>TRBJ2-7|TRBV12-3/TRBV12-4|NA|NA
CASSFRGEGCEQYF
TGTGCCAGCAGTTTCAGGGGTGAGGGGTGCGAGCAGTACTTC
>TRBJ2-3|TRBV24-1|TRBD1|NA
CATSDLTGGSTDTQYF
TGTGCCACCAGTGATTTAACAGGGGGGAGCACAGATACGCAGTATTTT
>TRBJ2-3|TRBV20-1|NA|NA
CSARDPTSPGTDTQYF
TGCAGTGCTAGGGACCCCACTAGCCCGGGGACAGATACGCAGTATTTT
>TRBJ1-2|TRBV4-1|NA|NA
CASSQGLMGGYTF
TGCGCCAGCAGCCAGGGCTTAATGGGTGGCTACACCTTC
>TRBJ1-4|TRBV5-1|NA|NA
CASREGNEKLFF
TGCGCCAGCAGAGAAGGAAATGAAAAACTGTTTTTT
>TRBJ1-2|TRBV24-1|NA|few
CATSDNAVGRSYGYTF
TGTGCCACCAGTGACAACGCTGTTGGGCGGAGCTATGGCTACACCTTC
>TRBJ2-5|TRBV27|NA|NA
CASSRRQRQETQYF
TGTGCCAGCAGCCGACGACAGAGACAAGAGACCCAGTACTTC
>TRBJ2-6|TRBV6-5|NA|NA
CASSYSTDFSGANVLTF
TGTGCCAGCAGTTACTCGACGGACTTCTCTGGGGCCAACGTCCTGACTTTC
>TRBJ1-5|TRBV27|NA|NA
CASSHPGVNQPQHF
TGTGCCAGCAGCCACCCAGGAGTCAATCAGCCCCAGCATTTT
>TRBJ1-6|TRBV7-2|TRBD1|many
CASSPGQYNSPLHF
TGTGCCAGCAGCCCGGGACAGTATAATTCACCCCTCCACTTT
>TRBJ2-7|TRBV20-1|NA|NA
CSARDLKRTEQYF
TGCAGTGCCCGGGACCTTAAGAGGACCGAGCAGTACTTC
>TRBJ2-2|TRBV15|NA|NA
CATSRDLGLIVGGELFF
TGTGCCACCAGCAGAGACCTTGGACTTATAGTTGGCGGGGAGCTGTTTTTT
>TRBJ2-3|TRBV4-1|NA|NA
CASSHPRDILTDTQYF
TGCGCCAGCAGCCACCCCAGGGACATCCTCACAGATACGCAGTATTTT
>TRBJ2-1|TRBV4-2|TRBD2|NA
CASSQDVWGAGKDEQFF
TGTGCCAGCAGCCAAGATGTATGGGGAGCGGGGAAAGATGAGCAGTTCTTC
>TRBJ2-5|TRBV23-1|NA|NA
CASSQSKRIQETQYF
TGCGCCAGCAGTCAATCTAAACGGATTCAAGAGACCCAGTACTTC
>TRBJ2-3|TRBV7-9|TRBD1|many
CASSLGQGDTDTQYF
TGTGCCAGCAGCCTCGGACAGGGGGACACAGATACGCAGTATTTT
>TRBJ2-3|TRBV9|TRBD2|NA
CASSVDRGGSDTQYF
TGTGCCAGCAGCGTAGATCGGGGGGGCTCAGATACGCAGTATTTT
>TRBJ2-3|TRBV20-1|NA|few
CSARARAGDTQYF
TGCAGTGCTAGAGCTCGGGCCGGAGATACGCAGTATTTT
>TRBJ1-2|TRBV6-1|NA|few
CASSVDGGYGYTF
TGTGCCAGCAGTGTGGACGGGGGCTATGGCTACACCTTC
>TRBJ2-1|TRBV7-9|NA|NA
CASSPSGEYNEQFF
TGTGCCAGCAGCCCGAGCGGCGAGTACAATGAGCAGTTCTTC
>TRBJ2-5|TRBV4-2|NA|few
CASSPGHRTNQETQYF
TGTGCCAGCAGCCCCGGTCACCGGACTAACCAAGAGACCCAGTACTTC
>TRBJ2-1|TRBV6-5|TRBD2|NA
CASSYSGTSVYNEQFF
TGTGCCAGCAGTTACTCGGGGACTAGCGTCTACAATGAGCAGTTCTTC
>TRBJ1-2|TRBV7-9|TRBD1|few
CASSLAAGTGGYGYTF
TGTGCCAGCAGCTTAGCGGCCGGGACAGGGGGCTATGGCTACACCTTC
>TRBJ2-5|TRBV27|TRBD2|NA
CASSLHRGGRQETQYF
TGTGCCAGCAGTTTACACCGCGGGGGGAGGCAAGAGACCCAGTACTTC
>TRBJ2-1|TRBV5-4|NA|NA
CASSSNRAWNNEQFF
TGTGCCAGCAGCTCCAACAGGGCCTGGAACAATGAGCAGTTCTTC
>TRBJ2-1|TRBV6-5|TRBD1|NA
CASMIQGFDEQFF
TGTGCCAGCATGATACAGGGGTTCGATGAGCAGTTCTTC
>TRBJ1-2|TRBV6-5|NA|NA
CASRTGGRRYGYTF
TGTGCCAGCAGGACGGGGGGCCGGCGGTATGGCTACACCTTC
>TRBJ1-1|TRBV28|TRBD1|few
CASRAGTGIVGFF
TGTGCCAGCAGGGCCGGGACAGGGATAGTGGGTTTCTTT
>TRBJ1-2|TRBV27|NA|NA
CASSSNRASGYTF
TGTGCCAGCAGCTCGAACAGGGCTTCGGGCTACACCTTC
>TRBJ2-7|TRBV20-1|NA|NA
CSAADLGYEQYF
TGCAGTGCTGCGGACCTAGGCTACGAGCAGTACTTC
>TRBJ2-1|TRBV29-1|NA|NA
CSVVDLNEQFF
TGCAGCGTTGTCGACCTGAATGAGCAGTTCTTC
>TRBJ2-5|TRBV6-1|NA|NA
CASSEVQGGLETQYF
TGTGCCAGCAGTGAAGTACAGGGAGGTTTGGAGACCCAGTACTTC
>TRBJ2-5|TRBV7-2|NA|NA
CASSPSTGLHNPQYF
TGTGCCAGCAGCCCTTCCACAGGGTTGCACAACCCCCAGTACTTC
>TRBJ2-5|TRBV6-5|NA|few
CASSYSGGQQETQYF
TGTGCCAGCAGTTACTCCGGCGGGCAACAAGAGACCCAGTACTTC
>TRBJ1-2|TRBV5-1|TRBD1|NA
CASSLNRGQGYTF
TGCGCCAGCAGCCTGAACAGGGGCCAAGGCTACACCTTC
>TRBJ2-1|TRBV28|NA|NA
CASSLARKPYNEQFF
TGTGCCAGCAGTTTGGCGAGAAAACCGTACAATGAGCAGTTCTTC
>TRBJ2-5|TRBV12-3/TRBV12-4|NA|few
CASSMTSQPPGTQYF
TGTGCCAGCAGTATGACTAGTCAGCCCCCAGGGACCCAGTACTTC